Each of the 23 T cell receptor beta chains below was sequenced from the same sample in a study of technical replicates of blood from a handful of donors. The data were produced by immunoSEQ multiplex PCR, yet TCRdb's version contains in-frame clones alone and is incomplete. This sample has about 84,000 clones, with 95% to 98% found just once. The sequenced sample consisted of T cells isolated from PBMCs. The receptors derive from a human donor in good health.

This chain links TRBV5-1 with TRBJ2-7; 12 bases align to TRBD1. Unmatched junction bases numbered 10, after V lost 4 bases and J lost 2 bases. The CDR3 runs to 17 residues. The germline CDR1 and CDR2 sequences are SGHRS and YFSETQ. Written as DNA, the CDR3 is TGCGCCAGCAGCCTACCCGGGACAGGGGGCAACGCCTACGAGCAGTACTTC. Translated: CASSLPGTGGNAYEQYF.

V is TRBV6-6 and J is TRBJ2-5, with TRBD2 as a possible D gene (6 bases). The germline gives CDR1 MNHNY, CDR2 SVGAGI (reference sequence). V was clipped by 2 bases and J by 5 bases, with 9 bases between them. The CDR3 spans 13 residues. This CDR3 reads CASSYGGVETQYF. The DNA for the CDR3 is TGTGCCAGCAGTTACGGCGGGGTCGAGACCCAGTACTTC.

The rearrangement uses TRBV10-3 and TRBJ1-4; D ambiguous. V lost 2 bases, J lost 2 bases, and 12 bases lay in between. This CDR3 contains 16 residues. Germline CDR1 ENHRY, CDR2 SYGVKD. CDR3 loop: CAISEPEEGTNEKLFF. The CDR3 coding sequence is TGTGCCATCAGTGAGCCCGAAGAGGGTACTAATGAAAAACTGTTTTTT.

This chain uses TRBV21-1 with TRBJ2-7; the table assigns TRBD1, which was not confirmed against the DNA. TRBV21-1 constitutes a pseudogene. The length of the CDR3 is 15 residues. CDR3: CARCSGQGPPYEQYF. The CDR3, as DNA: TGTGCCAGATGTTCGGGACAGGGTCCACCCTACGAGCAGTACTTC.

The J gene is TRBJ2-2, the V gene TRBV7-9, with D hard to call. CDR3 size: 11 residues. Trimming took 7 bases from V and 9 from J, leaving 9 bases between them. Germline CDR1 and CDR2: SEHNR and FQNEAQ (reference sequence). CDR3 residues: CASTQRRELFF. The CDR3 DNA is TGTGCCAGCACCCAGAGGAGGGAGCTGTTTTTT.

V gene TRBV5-4 combines with J gene TRBJ2-1; TRBD1 might be the D (5 bases). V was cut by 5 bases and J by 3 bases, with 12 bases left in between. The germline CDR1 and CDR2 sequences are SGHNT and YYREEE (reference sequence). The CDR3 runs 14 residues. CDR3 nucleotides: TGTGCCAGCAGGTCCACAGGCGACTACAATGAGCAGTTCTTC. Amino acid sequence: CASRSTGDYNEQFF.

This clone appeared a single time. The chain carries TRBV4-1 and TRBJ1-5, with D possibly being TRBD1 (6 bases). Germline CDR1 and CDR2: MGHRA and YSYEKL. The CDR3 covers 16 residues. Trimming took off 1 base at V and 4 bases at J, with 14 bases between the two ends. The DNA of the CDR3 is TGCGCCAGCAGCCAAGTTACAGGGCGCGAAAATCAGCCCCAGCATTTT. Its protein is CASSQVTGRENQPQHF.

In its sample, this clone was seen once. The chain uses TRBV6-5 and TRBJ1-1; tentative D call: TRBD1 (5 bases). The CDR3 is 15 amino acids. The V end was cut by 4 bases, the J end by 8 bases, with 20 bases between. Germline lookup yields CDR1 MNHEY and CDR2 SVGAGI. The CDR3 coding sequence is TGTGCCAGCAGTTCCCCCCGGACAAATCTGCCGGAAGCTTTCTTT. Translating it yields CASSSPRTNLPEAFF.

The chain couples TRBV29-1 to TRBJ2-1, with 8 bases fitting TRBD1. Germline assignment: CDR1 SQVTM and CDR2 ANQGSEA. Trimming took 7 bases from V and 10 from J; bases not matched to a gene: 9. The CDR3 contains 12 residues. The CDR3 loop reads CSAEDRAEEQFF. CDR3 sequence (DNA): TGCAGCGCTGAGGACAGGGCAGAAGAGCAGTTCTTC.

The chain is built from TRBV28 and TRBJ2-4, with TRBD1 matching 7 bases. CDR1 MDHEN and CDR2 SYDVKM come from the germline V gene. The CDR3 is 15 amino acids. J gave up 6 bases and V 5 bases, and 10 bases lay outside the gene matches. Here the CDR3 DNA reads TGTGCCAGCAGTCTTGGACAGGATAAACTAAACATTCAGTACTTC. This encodes CASSLGQDKLNIQYF.

This clone was picked up one time. This chain connects TRBV19 to TRBJ2-7; 8 bases are shared with TRBD2. This CDR3 is built from 14 residues. J gave up 3 bases and V 4 bases, and 5 bases lay outside the gene matches. The V gene's germline CDR1 is LNHDA and CDR2 SQIVND (reference sequence). The CDR3 reads CASSTGLAGYEQYF. CDR3 sequence (DNA): TGTGCCAGTAGTACAGGACTAGCCGGCTACGAGCAGTACTTC. Using reference TRBV19 and TRBJ2-7 for the parts outside the CDR3, the full variable domain is DGGITQSPKYLFRKEGQNVTLSCEQNLNHDAMYWYRQDPGQGLRLIYYSQIVNDFQKGDIAEGYSVSREKKESFPLTVTSAQKNPTAFYLCASSTGLAGYEQYFGPGTRLTVT.

The rearrangement uses TRBV5-6 and TRBJ1-6; tentative D call: TRBD1 (6 bases). CDR3 length equals 14 residues. Trimming stripped 5 bases from V and 3 bases from J, with 9 bases between. CDR1 is SGHDT and CDR2 is YYEEEE in the germline V gene. This chain's CDR3 is CASREQGYNSPLHF. Written as DNA, the CDR3 is TGTGCCAGCAGGGAACAGGGCTATAATTCACCCCTCCACTTT.

The chain couples TRBV10-1 to TRBJ2-1; 9 nucleotides agree with TRBD1. Trimming cost V 3 bases and J 6 bases; bases outside gene matches: 6. This CDR3 is 15 amino acids long. Germline CDR1 and CDR2: WNHNN and SYGVQD (reference sequence). CDR3 loop: CASSDFGTGPNEQFF. The DNA for the CDR3 is TGCGCCAGCAGTGATTTCGGGACAGGGCCCAATGAGCAGTTCTTC.

The V call is TRBV27, the J call TRBJ2-1; the match to TRBD1 covers 7 bases. Germline loops: CDR1 MNHEY, CDR2 SMNVEV (reference sequence). Losses at the gene ends were 5 bases for V and 7 bases for J; bases not matched to a gene: 5. The CDR3 length is 13 residues. CDR3 coding DNA: TGTGCCAGCAGTGTCGACAGGGCTAATGAGCAGTTCTTC. Translation gives CASSVDRANEQFF.

The rearrangement uses TRBV5-6 and TRBJ2-7, with 8 bases lining up with TRBD1. Germline V gives CDR1 SGHDT, CDR2 YYEEEE. The CDR3 is 13 amino acids. The trim removed 1 base at V and 4 bases at J, leaving 1 base unmatched. The CDR3 sequence: CASSLTGGYEQYF. The CDR3 DNA follows: TGTGCCAGCAGCTTGACAGGGGGATACGAGCAGTACTTC.

The chain combines TRBV7-4 with TRBJ1-5, with a tentative D call TRBD1 (6 bases). CDR1 is SGHVT and CDR2 is SQSDAQ in the germline V gene. Trimming took off 2 bases at V and 3 bases at J, with 11 bases between the two ends. This CDR3 has 15 residues. CDR3 in DNA: TGTGCCAGCAGCTTACCTGGACAGCTCAATCAGCCCCAGCATTTT. This codes for CASSLPGQLNQPQHF.

This chain links TRBV9 with TRBJ2-3; 10 positions agree with TRBD1. After removal of 0 bases from V and 3 bases from J, the junction contained 1 base not matched to a gene. Looked up from germline, CDR1 is SGDLS and CDR2 is YYNGEE. This CDR3 is built from 15 residues. The DNA of the CDR3 is TGTGCCAGCAGCGTAGTGGGACAGGGGACAGATACGCAGTATTTT. It yields the protein CASSVVGQGTDTQYF. The variable domain in full, completed from reference TRBV9 and TRBJ2-3, reads DSGVTQTPKHLITATGQRVTLRCSPRSGDLSVYWYQQSLDQGLQFLIQYYNGEERAKGNILERFSAQQFPDLHSELNLSSLELGDSALYFCASSVVGQGTDTQYFGPGTRLTVL.

The V gene is TRBV9, the J gene TRBJ1-5; no firm D call. The CDR3 length is 14 residues. V was clipped by 0 bases and J by 0 bases, with 4 bases between them. The germline V gene has CDR1 SGDLS and CDR2 YYNGEE. The CDR3 region has the DNA TGTGCCAGCAGCGTAGACACTAGCAATCAGCCCCAGCATTTT. This encodes CASSVDTSNQPQHF.

This sequence joins TRBV27 and TRBJ2-7; 11 bases are a match to TRBD2. Germline loops: CDR1 MNHEY, CDR2 SMNVEV (reference sequence). Trimming removed 5 bases from V and 3 bases from J; junction bases left unmatched: 3. This CDR3 is built from 14 residues. The DNA of the CDR3 is TGTGCCAGCAGTCGAGGGACTAGCGGCTACGAGCAGTACTTC. This sequence encodes CASSRGTSGYEQYF.

The gene calls are TRBV4-1 and TRBJ2-5, with a weak D call TRBD2 (5 bases). The germline V gene has CDR1 MGHRA and CDR2 YSYEKL. The CDR3 extends over 17 amino acids. Trimming took off 2 bases at V and 1 base at J, with 17 bases between the two ends. The CDR3 DNA reads TGCGCCAGCAGCCAAAGTCTCTTGTTGACTATCCAAGAGACCCAGTACTTC. Translation gives CASSQSLLLTIQETQYF.

The V and J genes are TRBV4-1 and TRBJ1-1; possible D gene TRBD1, 5 bases. Germline V gene lookup returns CDR1 MGHRA and CDR2 YSYEKL. The CDR3 contains 15 residues. V shed 0 bases and J shed 3 bases, with 11 bases lying between them. The CDR3 coding sequence is TGCGCCAGCAGCCAAGAAGGGGTAGGGGACACTGAAGCTTTCTTT. Residues: CASSQEGVGDTEAFF.

Note on this clone: Compared with germline, one end of the junction differs, possibly owing to a read error. This CDR3 is CASSPQGASGTDTQYF. For the CDR3, the DNA is TGTGCCAGCTCTCCACAGGGGGCATCTGGCACAGATACGCAGTATTTT. The genes are TRBV18 and TRBJ2-3; 9 nucleotides agree with TRBD1. The CDR3 totals 16 residues. Germline lookup yields CDR1 KGHSH and CDR2 LQKENI.

The chain is built from TRBV4-1 and TRBJ1-5, with D maybe TRBD1 (5 bases). CDR1 and CDR2 from the germline V gene are MGHRA and YSYEKL. Deletions cut 3 bases from V and 5 bases from J, with 32 bases between. There are 21 residues in the CDR3. The CDR3 here is CASSQAQGKGVILGRDQPQHF. The CDR3 DNA sequence: TGCGCCAGCAGCCAGGCCCAGGGAAAAGGCGTAATCTTAGGGAGGGATCAGCCCCAGCATTTT.